The 2 T cell receptor beta chains given below trace back to one sample, sequenced in a study of T cell responses to AZD1222 COVID-19 vaccine. Profiled with immunoSEQ multiplex PCR; TCRdb holds only in-frame clones, not every one. The sample lists over 130,000 clones, about 90% seen once, with 3% to 4.5% in the top ten. This sample comprised peripheral blood, obtained on day 0 of AZD1222 vaccination. The receptors come from an adult in good health.

The chain joins TRBV10-3 to TRBJ1-1; a possible D gene is TRBD1 (5 bases). V dropped 4 bases and J dropped 8 bases, with 14 bases sitting between them. CDR1 and CDR2 (germline): ENHRY, SYGVKD. This CDR3 has 13 amino acids. As DNA, the CDR3 is TGTGCCATCAGTGCTGGGGGGAAGGGCGAAGCTTTCTTT. It specifies CAISAGGKGEAFF.

This chain uses TRBV2 with TRBJ1-3; no definite D call. V was trimmed by 4 bases and J by 0 bases, leaving 4 bases between them. Germline-derived CDR1 and CDR2 are SNHLY and FYNNEI. This CDR3 comprises 13 residues. The CDR3 spells CASSGGSGNTIYF. The DNA for the CDR3 is TGTGCCAGCAGTGGGGGCTCTGGAAACACCATATATTTT.